Listed here are 23 T cell receptor beta chains from one sample, sequenced in a study of blood T cell repertoires in COVID-19. This table comes from immunoSEQ multiplex PCR, and its TCRdb copy is limited to in-frame clones, with some not included. The sample records about 410,000 clones, roughly 85% being singletons. The sequenced sample was peripheral blood. These receptors came from a woman aged 30 to 39 with active or convalescent COVID-19.

J is TRBJ2-7 and V is TRBV13, with 9 bases that match TRBD1. V was pared by 2 bases and J by 5 bases, with 4 bases of the junction left unmatched. This CDR3 has 14 residues. The germline V gene encodes CDR1 PRHDT and CDR2 FYEKMQ (reference sequence). CDR3 in amino acids: CASSLRDRDHEQYF. CDR3 in DNA: TGTGCCAGCAGCTTACGGGACAGGGACCACGAGCAGTACTTC.

V usage is TRBV11-2 and J usage is TRBJ1-3; tentatively, D is TRBD1 (5 bases). This CDR3 has 17 residues. Trimming pared 5 bases from V and 2 bases from J, leaving 19 bases between. Germline V lookup: CDR1 SGHAT, CDR2 FQNNGV. CDR3 residues: CASSPFGEGLPGNTIYF. The CDR3, as DNA: TGTGCCAGCAGCCCATTTGGGGAGGGGTTGCCTGGAAACACCATATATTTT.

This clone occurred once. The J gene is TRBJ2-1, the V gene TRBV15; TRBD1 agrees at 12 bases. Trimming cost V 0 bases and J 7 bases; bases outside gene matches: 4. Germline loops: CDR1 LNHNV, CDR2 YYDKDF (reference sequence). This CDR3 has 16 residues. CDR3 DNA sequence: TGTGCCACCAGCAGAGATAGGGACAGGGGGCAGAATGAGCAGTTCTTC. Its protein is CATSRDRDRGQNEQFF. Supplemented by reference TRBV15 and TRBJ2-1, the full variable domain reads DAMVIQNPRYQVTQFGKPVTLSCSQTLNHNVMYWYQQKSSQAPKLLFHYYDKDFNNEADTPDNFQSRRPNTSFCFLDIRSPGLGDTAMYLCATSRDRDRGQNEQFFGPGTRLTVL.

This clone was seen just once. This chain connects TRBV27 to TRBJ1-6; 9 bases are a match to TRBD1. Germline V gene sequence: CDR1 MNHEY, CDR2 SMNVEV (reference sequence). V lost 3 bases to trimming and J lost 0 bases; unmatched junction nucleotides: 3. The CDR3 extends over 17 amino acids. CDR3 sequence reads: CASSFSTGGSYNSPLHF. CDR3 DNA sequence: TGTGCCAGCAGTTTCTCGACAGGGGGCTCCTATAATTCACCCCTCCACTTT.

This chain connects TRBV27 to TRBJ1-4, with 8 bases matching TRBD1. The V and J ends lost 5 bases and 6 bases, in that order; junction bases with no gene match: 2. This CDR3 is 13 amino acids long. Germline CDR1 and CDR2: MNHEY and SMNVEV (reference sequence). The CDR3 nucleotides read TGTGCCAGCAGTGTGACAGGGGATGAAAAACTGTTTTTT. This gives the protein CASSVTGDEKLFF.

The chain recombines TRBV19 with TRBJ2-2; 12 bases line up with TRBD1. The CDR3 sequence is 16 residues long. Germline CDR1 reads LNHDA; CDR2 reads SQIVND (reference sequence). Trimming at V came to 5 bases and at J to 6 bases, leaving 7 bases not matched to a gene. In DNA form, the CDR3 reads TGTGCCAGTAGTCCGGGACAGGGGGCGGGGGCCGGGGAGCTGTTTTTT. Amino acid sequence: CASSPGQGAGAGELFF.

The V and J genes are TRBV3-1 (or the pseudogene TRBV3-2) and TRBJ1-4, with D tentatively TRBD1 (5 bases). V was pared by 0 bases and J by 0 bases, with 11 bases between. This CDR3 region has 17 residues. CDR1 and CDR2 from the germline V gene are LGHDT and YNNKEL (reference sequence). In nucleotides, the CDR3 is TGTGCCAGCAGCCAAGAGAGGGGAGGATCAACTAATGAAAAACTGTTTTTT. Protein product: CASSQERGGSTNEKLFF.

V gene TRBV13 combines with J gene TRBJ2-7, with TRBD2 identical over 16 bases. After removal of 7 bases from V and 5 bases from J, the junction contained 11 bases not matched to a gene. The CDR3 contains 17 residues. From germline, CDR1 is PRHDT and CDR2 FYEKMQ (reference sequence). CDR3 sequence (DNA): TGTGCCAGCACCCCATTGGGACTAGCGGGGGGGCCCGACGAGCAGTACTTC. Its translation: CASTPLGLAGGPDEQYF.

This clone appeared a few times. The rearrangement links TRBV12-3 or TRBV12-4 to TRBJ1-2; 7 bases fit TRBD1. V lost 5 bases, J lost 3 bases, and 3 bases stayed unmatched. The CDR3 loop spans 13 amino acids. CDR3 coding DNA: TGTGCCAGCAGTGGGACAGAAGACTATGGCTACACCTTC. Translation: CASSGTEDYGYTF.

V usage is TRBV13 and J usage is TRBJ2-3, with 9 bases matching TRBD2. Looked up from germline, CDR1 is PRHDT and CDR2 is FYEKMQ (reference sequence). Trimming took 4 bases from V and 4 from J; bases not matched to a gene: 9. This CDR3 contains 16 residues. For the CDR3, the DNA is TGTGCCAGCAGCTCGCGGCGGGGGGGCGATCCAGATACGCAGTATTTT. Its translation is CASSSRRGGDPDTQYF.

This chain connects TRBV9 to TRBJ1-2; 7 bases map to TRBD1. V dropped 5 bases and J dropped 8; count of bases not matched to a gene: 12. From germline, CDR1 is SGDLS and CDR2 YYNGEE. The CDR3 length is 14 residues. The CDR3 DNA is TGTGCCAGCAGGGGTGGACAGGATGAAGGAGGCTACACCTTC. This translates into CASRGGQDEGGYTF. Drawing the rest from reference TRBV9 and TRBJ1-2, the complete variable domain is DSGVTQTPKHLITATGQRVTLRCSPRSGDLSVYWYQQSLDQGLQFLIQYYNGEERAKGNILERFSAQQFPDLHSELNLSSLELGDSALYFCASRGGQDEGGYTFGSGTRLTVV.

The chain couples TRBV21-1 to TRBJ1-2; the table names TRBD1, a call not compared with the DNA. TRBV21-1 is a pseudogene segment. This CDR3 has 15 residues. CDR3: CASSGRQGAVYGYTF. In DNA form, the CDR3 reads TGTGCCAGCAGCGGCCGACAGGGGGCGGTTTATGGCTACACCTTC.

The V and J genes are TRBV19 and TRBJ2-1; D may be TRBD2 (6 bases). V was clipped by 5 bases and J by 7 bases, with 24 bases between them. Germline loops: CDR1 LNHDA, CDR2 SQIVND (reference sequence). This CDR3 is built from 17 residues. The CDR3 sequence: CASSVQNRDSSQNEQFF. DNA of the CDR3: TGTGCCAGTAGTGTCCAAAACCGGGACTCCTCTCAAAATGAGCAGTTCTTC.

V and J are TRBV7-9 and TRBJ2-3, with 8 bases fitting TRBD2. The J segment lost 7 bases and the V segment lost 2 bases, leaving 5 bases of the junction unmatched. This CDR3 region has 14 residues. Germline CDR1 is SEHNR and CDR2 is FQNEAQ (reference sequence). CDR3 amino acids: CASSLSLAGNTQYF. The CDR3 bases are TGTGCCAGCAGCTTATCTTTAGCGGGGAATACGCAGTATTTT.

This clone was seen a few times. This sequence joins TRBV5-1 and TRBJ1-2, with D perhaps matching TRBD1 (6 bases). The length of the CDR3 is 13 residues. Germline CDR1 reads SGHRS; CDR2 reads YFSETQ. V lost 0 bases and J 8 bases, leaving 11 bases between the germline ends. CDR3 sequence (DNA): TGCGCCAGCAGCTTGGCAGGGACATCCGGCTACACCTTC. Translating it yields CASSLAGTSGYTF. Together with reference TRBV5-1 and TRBJ1-2, the CDR3 gives the full variable domain: KAGVTQTPRYLIKTRGQQVTLSCSPISGHRSVSWYQQTPGQGLQFLFEYFSETQRNKGNFPGRFSGRQFSNSRSEMNVSTLELGDSALYLCASSLAGTSGYTFGSGTRLTVV.

The rearrangement joins TRBV19 to TRBJ1-5, with 8 bases identical to TRBD1. The germline CDR1 and CDR2 sequences are LNHDA and SQIVND (reference sequence). CDR3 length: 14 residues. In DNA form, the CDR3 reads TGTGCTACTCGGATGGACAGGGATGATCAGCCCCAGCATTTT. Protein: CATRMDRDDQPQHF.

The genes are TRBV19 and TRBJ1-5; D gene ambiguous. V lost 3 bases and J lost 0, with 9 bases in between. The germline V gene encodes CDR1 LNHDA and CDR2 SQIVND (reference sequence). CDR3 length equals 15 residues. CDR3 sequence: CASSITPHSNQPQHF. In DNA, the CDR3 is TGTGCCAGTAGTATCACACCTCATAGCAATCAGCCCCAGCATTTT.

V usage is TRBV2 and J usage is TRBJ2-2, with 9 nucleotides matching TRBD1. This CDR3 is 16 amino acids long. J gave up 1 base and V 5 bases, and 5 bases lay outside the gene matches. Germline V gene lookup returns CDR1 SNHLY and CDR2 FYNNEI. The CDR3 reads CASSPGQGQNTGELFF. CDR3 in DNA: TGTGCCAGCAGTCCAGGACAGGGGCAGAACACCGGGGAGCTGTTTTTT.

The chain uses TRBV5-1 and TRBJ1-1, with TRBD1 matching over 9 bases. Germline V gene lookup returns CDR1 SGHRS and CDR2 YFSETQ. V was clipped by 6 bases and J by 4 bases; unmatched bases: 4. This CDR3 has 13 amino acids. The CDR3 region is CASKGQGLTEAFF. CDR3 coding DNA: TGCGCCAGCAAGGGACAGGGACTCACTGAAGCTTTCTTT.

The V and J genes are TRBV6-5 and TRBJ2-3; 8 nucleotides line up with TRBD2. CDR1 and CDR2 (germline): MNHEY, SVGAGI. Trimming removed 5 bases from V and 3 bases from J; junction bases left unmatched: 4. The CDR3 length is 14 residues. The CDR3 DNA reads as TGTGCCAGCAGTATAGGACTAGCTACAGATACGCAGTATTTT. Encoded protein: CASSIGLATDTQYF.

The chain employs TRBV28 and TRBJ1-2, with unresolved D. Germline CDR1 reads MDHEN; CDR2 reads SYDVKM. The V end was cut by 5 bases, the J end by 6 bases, with 13 bases between. The CDR3 consists of 13 residues. The CDR3 is CASSLFGVHGYTF. The CDR3 bases are TGTGCCAGCAGTCTCTTCGGGGTCCATGGCTACACCTTC.

This chain uses TRBV3-1 (or the pseudogene TRBV3-2) with TRBJ1-5; D perhaps matches TRBD1 (6 bases). V was cut by 2 bases and J by 7 bases, with 12 bases left in between. Germline V gene sequence: CDR1 LGHDT, CDR2 YNNKEL (reference sequence). This CDR3 has 14 amino acids. The CDR3 region is CASSQNMGAQPQHF. In DNA, the CDR3 is TGTGCCAGCAGCCAAAATATGGGGGCACAGCCCCAGCATTTT.

The V call is TRBV4-1, the J call TRBJ1-3; 7 bases align to TRBD1. Unmatched junction bases numbered 6, after V lost 4 bases and J lost 0 bases. The CDR3 sequence is 16 residues long. Per germline, CDR1 MGHRA and CDR2 YSYEKL. The CDR3 is CASSLEGANSGNTIYF. The CDR3, as DNA: TGCGCCAGCAGCCTGGAGGGGGCAAACTCTGGAAACACCATATATTTT.